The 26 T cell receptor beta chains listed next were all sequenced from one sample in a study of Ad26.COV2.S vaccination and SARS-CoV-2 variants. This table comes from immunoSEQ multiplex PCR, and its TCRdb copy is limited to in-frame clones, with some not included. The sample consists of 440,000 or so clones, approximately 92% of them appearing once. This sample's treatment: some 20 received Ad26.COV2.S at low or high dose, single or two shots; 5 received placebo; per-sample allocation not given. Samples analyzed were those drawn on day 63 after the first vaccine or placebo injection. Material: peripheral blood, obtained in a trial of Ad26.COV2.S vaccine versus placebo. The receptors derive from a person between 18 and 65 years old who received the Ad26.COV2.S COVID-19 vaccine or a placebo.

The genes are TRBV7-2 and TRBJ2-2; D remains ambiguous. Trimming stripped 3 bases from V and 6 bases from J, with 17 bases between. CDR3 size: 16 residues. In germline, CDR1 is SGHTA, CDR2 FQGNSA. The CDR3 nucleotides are TGTGCCAGCAGCTTCCATTTTTTCGTGCGTGCCGGGGAGCTGTTTTTT. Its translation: CASSFHFFVRAGELFF.

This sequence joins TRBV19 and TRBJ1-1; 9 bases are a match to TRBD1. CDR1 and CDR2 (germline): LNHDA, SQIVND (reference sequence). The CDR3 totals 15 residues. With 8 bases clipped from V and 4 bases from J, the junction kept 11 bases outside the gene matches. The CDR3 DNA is TGTGCCAGTGCCGACAGGGGGGGGTCTCGCACTGAAGCTTTCTTT. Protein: CASADRGGSRTEAFF.

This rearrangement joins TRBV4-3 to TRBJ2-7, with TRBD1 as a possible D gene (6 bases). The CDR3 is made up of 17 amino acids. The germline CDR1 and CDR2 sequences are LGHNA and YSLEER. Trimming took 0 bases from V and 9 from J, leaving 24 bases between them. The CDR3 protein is CASSQEGAGVLPGGQYF. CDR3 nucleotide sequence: TGCGCCAGCAGCCAAGAGGGAGCAGGGGTCTTACCTGGCGGGCAGTACTTC.

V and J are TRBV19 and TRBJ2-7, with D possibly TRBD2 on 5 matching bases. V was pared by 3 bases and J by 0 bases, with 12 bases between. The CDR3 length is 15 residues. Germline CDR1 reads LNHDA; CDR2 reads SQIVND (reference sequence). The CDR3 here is CASSIGLISSYEQYF. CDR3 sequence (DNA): TGTGCCAGTAGTATCGGACTCATTAGCTCCTACGAGCAGTACTTC.

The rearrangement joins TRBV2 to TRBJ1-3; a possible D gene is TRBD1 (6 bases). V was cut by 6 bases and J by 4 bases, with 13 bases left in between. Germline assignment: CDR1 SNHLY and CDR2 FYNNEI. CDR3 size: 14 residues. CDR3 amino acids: CASSLQGVGNTIYF. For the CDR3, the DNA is TGTGCCAGCAGCCTACAGGGTGTCGGAAACACCATATATTTT.

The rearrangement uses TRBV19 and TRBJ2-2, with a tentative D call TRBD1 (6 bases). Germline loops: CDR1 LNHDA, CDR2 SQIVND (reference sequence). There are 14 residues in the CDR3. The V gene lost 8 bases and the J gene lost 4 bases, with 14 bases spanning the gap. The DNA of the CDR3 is TGTGCCAGTGCTACAGGGTTCGTCACCGGGGAGCTGTTTTTT. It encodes CASATGFVTGELFF.

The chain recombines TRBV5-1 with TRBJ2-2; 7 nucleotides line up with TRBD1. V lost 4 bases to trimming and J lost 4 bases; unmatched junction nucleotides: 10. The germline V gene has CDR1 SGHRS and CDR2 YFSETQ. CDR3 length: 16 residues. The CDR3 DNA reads TGCGCCAGCAGCGAGGCCGGGACAGTGGGCACCGGGGAGCTGTTTTTT. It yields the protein CASSEAGTVGTGELFF.

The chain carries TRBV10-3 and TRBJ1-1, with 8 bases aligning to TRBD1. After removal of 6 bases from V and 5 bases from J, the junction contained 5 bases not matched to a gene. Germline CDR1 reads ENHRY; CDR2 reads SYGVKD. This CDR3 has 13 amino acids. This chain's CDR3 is CAISGTGDTEAFF. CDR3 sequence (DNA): TGTGCCATCAGCGGGACAGGCGATACTGAAGCTTTCTTT.

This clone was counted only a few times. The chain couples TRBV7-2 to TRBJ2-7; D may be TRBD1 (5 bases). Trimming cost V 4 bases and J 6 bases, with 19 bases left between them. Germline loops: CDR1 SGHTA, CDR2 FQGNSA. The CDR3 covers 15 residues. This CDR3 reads CASSSGSLSPGEQYF. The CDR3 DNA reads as TGTGCCAGCAGCTCAGGGTCTCTATCCCCGGGCGAGCAGTACTTC.

CDR3 sequence reads: CASSYSWTESMEQYF. The CDR3 DNA reads TGTGCCAGCAGTTACTCGTGGACAGAATCTATGGAGCAGTACTTC. This chain joins TRBV6-5 and TRBJ2-7, with TRBD1 as a possible D gene (6 bases). The germline CDR1 and CDR2 sequences are MNHEY and SVGAGI. The V gene lost 0 bases and the J gene lost 7 bases, with 16 bases spanning the gap. This CDR3 has 15 amino acids.

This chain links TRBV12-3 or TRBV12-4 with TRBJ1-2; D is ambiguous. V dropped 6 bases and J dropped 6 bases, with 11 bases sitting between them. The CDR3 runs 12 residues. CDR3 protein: CASSTDRHGYTF. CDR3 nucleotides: TGTGCCAGCAGCACAGATAGGCATGGCTACACCTTC.

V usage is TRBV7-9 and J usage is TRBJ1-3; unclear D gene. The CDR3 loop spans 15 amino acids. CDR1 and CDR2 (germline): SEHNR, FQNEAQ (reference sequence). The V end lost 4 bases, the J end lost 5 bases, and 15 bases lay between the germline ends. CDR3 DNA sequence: TGTGCCAGCAGCTCAAGGTCGGCAGAAAGAAACACCATATATTTT. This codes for CASSSRSAERNTIYF.

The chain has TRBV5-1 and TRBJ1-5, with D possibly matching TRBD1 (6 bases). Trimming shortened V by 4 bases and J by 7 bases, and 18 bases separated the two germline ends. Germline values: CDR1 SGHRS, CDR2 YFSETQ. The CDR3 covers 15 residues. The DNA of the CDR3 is TGCGCCAGCAGCGTTGAGGGGGGCTCCAACCAGCCCCAGCATTTT. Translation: CASSVEGGSNQPQHF.

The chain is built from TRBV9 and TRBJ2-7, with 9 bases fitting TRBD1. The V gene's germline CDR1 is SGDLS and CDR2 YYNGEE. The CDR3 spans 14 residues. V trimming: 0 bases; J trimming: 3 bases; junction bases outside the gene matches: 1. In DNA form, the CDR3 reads TGTGCCAGCAGCGTAGGACAGGGGGACTACGAGCAGTACTTC. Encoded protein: CASSVGQGDYEQYF.

DNA of the CDR3: TGTGCCAGCAGCTTCAATGGGCGTGGGAATGAAAAACTGTTTTTT. The encoded protein is CASSFNGRGNEKLFF. The V and J genes are TRBV7-9 and TRBJ1-4; D unresolved. Germline values: CDR1 SEHNR, CDR2 FQNEAQ (reference sequence). This CDR3 has 15 amino acids. Trimming removed 3 bases at V and 5 bases at J, with 13 bases between. Full variable domain (missing parts from reference TRBV7-9 and TRBJ1-4): DTGVSQNPRHKITKRGQNVTFRCDPISEHNRLYWYRQTLGQGPEFLTYFQNEAQLEKSRLLSDRFSAERPKGSFSTLEIQRTEQGDSAMYLCASSFNGRGNEKLFFGSGTQLSVL.

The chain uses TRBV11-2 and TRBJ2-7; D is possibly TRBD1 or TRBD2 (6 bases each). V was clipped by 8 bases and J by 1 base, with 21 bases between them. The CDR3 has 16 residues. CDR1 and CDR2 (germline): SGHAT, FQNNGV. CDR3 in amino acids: CASRTTWGASSYEQYF. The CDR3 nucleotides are TGTGCCAGCCGAACGACTTGGGGGGCGTCGTCCTACGAGCAGTACTTC.

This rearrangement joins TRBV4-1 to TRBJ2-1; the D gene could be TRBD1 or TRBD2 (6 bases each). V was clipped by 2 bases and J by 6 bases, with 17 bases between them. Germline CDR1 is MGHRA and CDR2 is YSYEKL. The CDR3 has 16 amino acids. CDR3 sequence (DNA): TGCGCCAGCAGCCAACCAACGGGGGCGGCGGGCAATGAGCAGTTCTTC. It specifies CASSQPTGAAGNEQFF.

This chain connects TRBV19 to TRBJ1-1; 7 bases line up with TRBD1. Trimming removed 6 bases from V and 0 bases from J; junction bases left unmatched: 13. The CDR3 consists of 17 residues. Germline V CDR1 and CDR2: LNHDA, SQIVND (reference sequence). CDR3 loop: CASSSGTDHPMNTEAFF. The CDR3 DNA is TGTGCCAGTAGCTCTGGGACAGATCACCCAATGAACACTGAAGCTTTCTTT.

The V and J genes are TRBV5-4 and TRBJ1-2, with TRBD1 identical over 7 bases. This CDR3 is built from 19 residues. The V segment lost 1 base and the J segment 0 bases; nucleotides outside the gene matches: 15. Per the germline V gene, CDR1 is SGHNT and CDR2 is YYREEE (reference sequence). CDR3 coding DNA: TGTGCCAGCAGCTTGCGCGCCGGGACAGCAATTTACGCTAACTATGGCTACACCTTC. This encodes CASSLRAGTAIYANYGYTF.

This CDR3 reads CASSLMTDSDRGTSYEQYF. As DNA, the CDR3 is TGTGCCAGCAGCTTAATGACGGATAGTGACAGGGGTACCTCCTACGAGCAGTACTTC. The V call is TRBV7-9, the J call TRBJ2-7; 8 bases are shared with TRBD1. With 2 bases clipped from V and 0 bases from J, the junction kept 15 bases outside the gene matches. In germline, CDR1 is SEHNR, CDR2 FQNEAQ (reference sequence). CDR3 length: 19 amino acids.

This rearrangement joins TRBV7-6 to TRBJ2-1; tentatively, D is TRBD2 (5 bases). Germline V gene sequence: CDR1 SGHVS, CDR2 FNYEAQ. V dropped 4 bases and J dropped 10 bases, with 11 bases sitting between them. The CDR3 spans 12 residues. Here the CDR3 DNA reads TGTGCCAGCAGCTCCCGACCTAGCGAGCAGTTCTTC. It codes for CASSSRPSEQFF.

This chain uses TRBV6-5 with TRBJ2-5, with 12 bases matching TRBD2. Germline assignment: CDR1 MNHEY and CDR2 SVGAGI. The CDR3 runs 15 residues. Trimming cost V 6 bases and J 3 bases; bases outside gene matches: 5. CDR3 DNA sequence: TGTGCCAGCAGGGACAGACTAGCGGGGGAAGAGACCCAGTACTTC. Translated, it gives CASRDRLAGEETQYF.

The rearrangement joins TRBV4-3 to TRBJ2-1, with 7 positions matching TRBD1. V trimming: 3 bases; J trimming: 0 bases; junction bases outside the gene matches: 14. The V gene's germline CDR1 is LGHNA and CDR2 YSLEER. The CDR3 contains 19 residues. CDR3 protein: CASSHGDRAYRSSYNEQFF. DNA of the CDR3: TGCGCCAGCAGCCACGGCGACAGGGCGTACCGGAGCTCCTACAATGAGCAGTTCTTC.

CDR3 amino acids: CASSLATGGGTEAFF. CDR3 nucleotide sequence: TGCGCCAGCAGCTTGGCGACAGGGGGAGGAACTGAAGCTTTCTTT. The chain links TRBV5-1 to TRBJ1-1; 9 bases map to TRBD1. The germline V gene has CDR1 SGHRS and CDR2 YFSETQ. V was pared by 0 bases and J by 5 bases, with 5 bases of the junction left unmatched. The CDR3 totals 15 residues.

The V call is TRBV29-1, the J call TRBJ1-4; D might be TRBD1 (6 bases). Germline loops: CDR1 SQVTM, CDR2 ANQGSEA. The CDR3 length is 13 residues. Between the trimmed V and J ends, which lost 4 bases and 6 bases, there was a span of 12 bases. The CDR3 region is CSVGGQGYEKLFF. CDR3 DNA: TGCAGCGTTGGTGGCCAGGGGTATGAAAAACTGTTTTTT.

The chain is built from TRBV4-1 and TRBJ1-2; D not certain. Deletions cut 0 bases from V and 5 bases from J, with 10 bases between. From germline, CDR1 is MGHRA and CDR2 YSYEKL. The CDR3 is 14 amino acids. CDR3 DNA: TGCGCCAGCAGCCAAGACCCACCGGGGTATGGCTACACCTTC. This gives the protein CASSQDPPGYGYTF.